Below are 27 T cell receptor beta chains sequenced from a single sample in a study of cytomegalovirus exposure and HLA in healthy donors. The study ran its PCR with 60 Vbeta and 13 Jbeta primers. TCRdb's table, derived via immunoSEQ multiplex PCR, lists solely in-frame clones and lacks some. The profile shows about 100,000 clones, 85% of them singletons. Sequenced sample: PBMCs. The origin of the receptors is a man aged 25-45 years in good health and CMV-seronegative.

This chain links TRBV19 with TRBJ1-4, with D possibly matching TRBD1 (5 bases). V gave up 9 bases and J gave up 4 bases, with 15 bases separating them. The CDR3 is 14 residues long. Per germline, CDR1 LNHDA and CDR2 SQIVND (reference sequence). The CDR3 DNA sequence: TGTGCCAGCTGGGGGTCGGGAGTTAATGAAAAACTGTTTTTT. Translation: CASWGSGVNEKLFF.

This chain uses TRBV4-1 with TRBJ2-1; 9 nucleotides line up with TRBD2. V trimming: 0 bases; J trimming: 9 bases; junction bases outside the gene matches: 9. The CDR3 spans 16 residues. The V gene's germline CDR1 is MGHRA and CDR2 YSYEKL. The CDR3 bases are TGCGCCAGCAGCCAAGATCTAGGCGGGGGGGCCAGTGAGCAGTTCTTC. It translates to CASSQDLGGGASEQFF.

The gene calls are TRBV30 and TRBJ1-2; 8 positions agree with TRBD1. In germline, CDR1 is GTSNPN, CDR2 SVGIG (reference sequence). There are 13 residues in the CDR3. V gave up 0 bases and J gave up 7 bases; unmatched junction bases: 4. The CDR3 reads CAWSVETGVGYTF. The DNA of the CDR3 is TGTGCCTGGAGTGTGGAGACAGGGGTTGGCTACACCTTC.

This clone has a handful of counts. The gene calls are TRBV6-5 and TRBJ1-1; 8 bases fit TRBD1. V shed 1 base, J shed 1 base, and the junction held 5 bases outside the gene matches. The length of the CDR3 is 16 residues. CDR1 and CDR2 (germline): MNHEY, SVGAGI. The CDR3 bases are TGTGCCAGCAGTTACTGGGCAGGGGGCGGGAACACTGAAGCTTTCTTT. Its protein is CASSYWAGGGNTEAFF.

This clone came up a few times. The rearrangement uses TRBV6-6 and TRBJ2-5; D is uncertain. Matching the DNA end better, TRBJ2-7 makes the J call doubtful. In germline, CDR1 is MNHNY, CDR2 SVGAGI (reference sequence). This CDR3 is 15 amino acids long. Here the CDR3 reads CASIQLRSPDYEQYF. The CDR3 DNA follows: TGTGCCAGCATCCAACTCCGGTCCCCGGACTACGAGCAGTACTTC.

This clone occurred a few times. The V call is TRBV5-1, the J call TRBJ1-5; TRBD1 is a possible D gene (6 bases). The CDR3 sequence is 13 residues long. Trimming pared 7 bases from V and 5 bases from J, leaving 13 bases between. Germline V gene lookup returns CDR1 SGHRS and CDR2 YFSETQ. This CDR3 reads CASAKGQHQPQHF. DNA for the CDR3: TGCGCCAGCGCTAAGGGACAACATCAGCCCCAGCATTTT.

The count of this clone is one. V usage is TRBV4-1 and J usage is TRBJ2-5; TRBD1 matches 9 bases. The CDR3 is made up of 16 amino acids. Per the germline V gene, CDR1 is MGHRA and CDR2 is YSYEKL. V lost 1 base and J lost 5; bases outside the gene matches: 8. CDR3: CASSQGPTGGGETQYF. The CDR3 nucleotides read TGCGCCAGCAGCCAAGGCCCTACAGGGGGCGGTGAGACCCAGTACTTC.

This clone was picked up one time. The rearrangement links TRBV27 to TRBJ1-1, with a weak D call TRBD1 (5 bases). This CDR3 has 15 amino acids. CDR1 is MNHEY and CDR2 is SMNVEV in the germline V gene (reference sequence). Deletions cut 6 bases from V and 3 bases from J, with 17 bases between. The CDR3 reads CASSVRGGWDTEAFF. DNA for the CDR3: TGTGCCAGCAGCGTAAGGGGAGGATGGGACACTGAAGCTTTCTTT.

The CDR3: CASRDSGGEYNEQFF. The CDR3 DNA reads TGTGCCAGCAGGGACAGCGGGGGAGAGTACAATGAGCAGTTCTTC. The chain has TRBV6-6 and TRBJ2-1; 8 nucleotides agree with TRBD2. Losses at the gene ends were 6 bases for V and 4 bases for J; bases not matched to a gene: 8. Germline V gene lookup returns CDR1 MNHNY and CDR2 SVGAGI (reference sequence). The CDR3 is 15 residues long.

The chain joins TRBV28 to TRBJ1-1; TRBD1 might be the D (5 bases). V dropped 6 bases and J dropped 0 bases, with 14 bases sitting between them. The CDR3 length is 15 residues. In germline, CDR1 is MDHEN, CDR2 SYDVKM. DNA for the CDR3: TGTGCCAGCAGGATTCTAGTAGGGGTGAACACTGAAGCTTTCTTT. Its protein is CASRILVGVNTEAFF.

The chain combines TRBV27 with TRBJ2-7; possible D gene TRBD2, 6 bases. Trimming pared 2 bases from V and 0 bases from J, leaving 17 bases between. CDR1 is MNHEY and CDR2 is SMNVEV in the germline V gene (reference sequence). The length of the CDR3 is 17 residues. The CDR3 loop is CASSLTPLRRGSYEQYF. The CDR3 coding sequence is TGTGCCAGCAGTTTAACCCCCCTCCGGCGGGGCTCCTACGAGCAGTACTTC.

This chain joins TRBV5-6 and TRBJ2-7, with 12 bases fitting TRBD1. CDR1 and CDR2 from the germline V gene are SGHDT and YYEEEE. CDR3 length: 14 residues. V lost 4 bases, J lost 8 bases, and 7 bases stayed unmatched. CDR3: CASSRDRGRVKQYF. CDR3 bases: TGTGCCAGCAGCAGGGACAGGGGGCGGGTGAAGCAGTACTTC.

This chain joins TRBV11-3 and TRBJ2-7; TRBD2 aligns across 10 bases. CDR1 and CDR2 from the germline V gene are SGHNT and YENEEA. Losses at the gene ends were 5 bases for V and 7 bases for J; bases not matched to a gene: 11. The CDR3 is 15 amino acids. The CDR3 bases are TGTGCCAGCAGCAGCGGACTAGCGGTCTCGGGGGAGCAGTACTTC. Its protein is CASSSGLAVSGEQYF.

This sequence joins TRBV27 and TRBJ1-1, with TRBD1 matching over 8 bases. The germline CDR1 and CDR2 sequences are MNHEY and SMNVEV (reference sequence). V trimming: 5 bases; J trimming: 5 bases; junction bases outside the gene matches: 7. The CDR3 extends over 14 amino acids. As DNA, the CDR3 is TGTGCCAGCAGTGGTACAGGGGGATGGACTGAAGCTTTCTTT. This sequence encodes CASSGTGGWTEAFF.

The chain employs TRBV7-9 and TRBJ2-2; D perhaps matches TRBD2 (6 bases). Per the germline V gene, CDR1 is SEHNR and CDR2 is FQNEAQ (reference sequence). Trimming removed 5 bases at V and 7 bases at J, with 17 bases between. The length of the CDR3 is 15 residues. This chain's CDR3 is CASSQGRWSIGELFF. CDR3 nucleotides: TGTGCCAGCAGCCAAGGGAGGTGGTCGATCGGGGAGCTGTTTTTT.

V usage is TRBV29-1 and J usage is TRBJ2-1, with TRBD2 identical over 9 bases. V was pared by 7 bases and J by 9 bases, with 13 bases of the junction left unmatched. The CDR3 sequence is 14 residues long. Germline loops: CDR1 SQVTM, CDR2 ANQGSEA. The CDR3 DNA sequence: TGCAGCGCACTTCAGGTAGCGGGAGCTCTTGAGCAGTTCTTC. Protein product: CSALQVAGALEQFF.

The chain joins TRBV5-4 to TRBJ2-3; maybe TRBD2 (5 bases). V lost 1 base and J lost 2, with 11 bases in between. The CDR3 contains 15 residues. Germline lookup yields CDR1 SGHNT and CDR2 YYREEE (reference sequence). The CDR3 nucleotides read TGTGCCAGCAGCTTGAGACTATCCTCCACAGATACGCAGTATTTT. As protein: CASSLRLSSTDTQYF. The full variable domain, its missing parts supplied by reference TRBV5-4 and TRBJ2-3, is ETGVTQSPTHLIKTRGQQVTLRCSSQSGHNTVSWYQQALGQGPQFIFQYYREEENGRGNFPPRFSGLQFPNYSSELNVNALELDDSALYLCASSLRLSSTDTQYFGPGTRLTVL.

This clone was counted between two and nine times. The V and J genes are TRBV6-5 and TRBJ2-7, with 11 bases identical to TRBD1. The CDR3 has 15 residues. Germline loops: CDR1 MNHEY, CDR2 SVGAGI. The V gene end was trimmed by 5 bases and the J gene end by 4 bases; junction bases not matched to a gene: 7. This CDR3 reads CASSTPDRGPYEQYF. The CDR3 nucleotides read TGTGCCAGCAGTACCCCGGACAGGGGGCCTTACGAGCAGTACTTC.

V is TRBV7-8 and J is TRBJ2-5; TRBD2 aligns across 9 bases. Germline V gene sequence: CDR1 SGHVS, CDR2 FQNEAQ. This CDR3 region has 18 residues. The V gene end was trimmed by 1 base and the J gene end by 5 bases; junction bases not matched to a gene: 14. CDR3 sequence reads: CASSLVRGFSGRGETQYF. CDR3 in DNA: TGTGCCAGCAGCTTAGTTCGGGGTTTTAGCGGGAGAGGGGAGACCCAGTACTTC.

CDR3 sequence: CASSLGDTRQETQYF. DNA of the CDR3: TGTGCCAGCAGCTTAGGGGACACCAGACAAGAGACCCAGTACTTC. This chain links TRBV11-2 with TRBJ2-5; D is possibly TRBD1 (6 bases). Germline V gene lookup returns CDR1 SGHAT and CDR2 FQNNGV. Trimming stripped 1 base from V and 2 bases from J, with 11 bases between. The CDR3 runs 15 residues.

The gene calls are TRBV4-1 and TRBJ2-5; the match to TRBD2 covers 8 bases. The DNA end lines up better with TRBJ2-7; the J call may be wrong. Looked up from germline, CDR1 is MGHRA and CDR2 is YSYEKL. The CDR3 totals 16 residues. DNA for the CDR3: TGCGCCAGCAGCCAAGAAGGAGCGGGAGAGGGCTACGAGCAGTACTTC. It encodes CASSQEGAGEGYEQYF.

The chain joins TRBV4-2 to TRBJ2-3; a weak D match, TRBD2 (6 bases). V lost 2 bases, J lost 3 bases, and 12 bases lay in between. CDR1 and CDR2 from the germline V gene are LGHNA and YNFKEQ. The CDR3 has 15 residues. The CDR3 DNA is TGTGCCAGCAGCCAAAGGGACTTTCTAACAGATACGCAGTATTTT. It encodes CASSQRDFLTDTQYF.

The chain couples TRBV7-9 to TRBJ1-2; no reliable D call. The germline CDR1 and CDR2 sequences are SEHNR and FQNEAQ (reference sequence). V lost 2 bases, J lost 3 bases, and 10 bases lay in between. This CDR3 region has 14 residues. Here the CDR3 reads CASSLSGQHYGYTF. CDR3 nucleotide sequence: TGTGCCAGCAGCTTAAGCGGGCAGCACTATGGCTACACCTTC.

V usage is TRBV28 and J usage is TRBJ2-5; TRBD1 matches 9 bases. The J segment lost 4 bases and the V segment lost 5 bases, leaving 5 bases of the junction unmatched. Per the germline V gene, CDR1 is MDHEN and CDR2 is SYDVKM. The CDR3 runs 14 residues. CDR3 amino acids: CASSRTGDVETQYF. The CDR3 nucleotides are TGTGCCAGCAGTCGGACAGGGGATGTAGAGACCCAGTACTTC. The variable domain in full, with the rest retrieved from reference TRBV28 and TRBJ2-5, is DVKVTQSSRYLVKRTGEKVFLECVQDMDHENMFWYRQDPGLGLRLIYFSYDVKMKEKGDIPEGYSVSREKKERFSLILESASTNQTSMYLCASSRTGDVETQYFGPGTRLLVL.

J is TRBJ2-7 and V is TRBV6-1; TRBD1 might be the D (6 bases). Germline V gene sequence: CDR1 MNHNS, CDR2 SASEGT. Between the trimmed V and J ends, which lost 6 bases and 2 bases, there was a span of 17 bases. The CDR3 is made up of 15 amino acids. The DNA for the CDR3 is TGTGCCAGCAGCGAATACAGGGTTGGAACCTACGAGCAGTACTTC. Its translation is CASSEYRVGTYEQYF.

The rearrangement links TRBV6-1 to TRBJ2-7, with D perhaps matching TRBD1 (5 bases). In germline, CDR1 is MNHNS, CDR2 SASEGT. The length of the CDR3 is 12 residues. The V and J ends lost 8 bases and 2 bases respectively, with 10 bases between them. The CDR3 DNA sequence: TGTGCCAGCTTGACAGAGACCTACGAGCAGTACTTC. Translated: CASLTETYEQYF.

This rearrangement joins TRBV5-1 to TRBJ2-1; 7 nucleotides agree with TRBD1. Germline trimming cut 4 bases from V and 8 bases from J; bases unmatched to any gene: 9. This CDR3 is built from 14 residues. Germline assignment: CDR1 SGHRS and CDR2 YFSETQ. Here the CDR3 DNA reads TGCGCCAGCAGCACGCGATCGAGGGGGCATGAGCAGTTCTTC. Its translation: CASSTRSRGHEQFF. Full variable domain (outside the CDR3, taken from reference TRBV5-1 and TRBJ2-1): KAGVTQTPRYLIKTRGQQVTLSCSPISGHRSVSWYQQTPGQGLQFLFEYFSETQRNKGNFPGRFSGRQFSNSRSEMNVSTLELGDSALYLCASSTRSRGHEQFFGPGTRLTVL.